What follows are 24 T cell receptor beta chains derived from one specimen sequenced in a study of long-term antiretroviral therapy in people with HIV. At survey level, the immunoSEQ assay was run in its v3.0 version. Only in-frame clones appear in the TCRdb table, and some are missing; sequencing was by immunoSEQ multiplex PCR. The repertoire consists of over 25,000 clones, with approximately 78% occurring once and the leading ten covering more than 7.5%. The sample in question was unsorted PBMCs, obtained 3 years after starting antiretroviral therapy. The receptors derive from a man aged 40-50 years with HIV.

The chain joins TRBV2 to TRBJ2-5, with unresolved D. CDR3 length: 14 amino acids. V was clipped by 0 bases and J by 5 bases, with 10 bases between them. Germline CDR1 reads SNHLY; CDR2 reads FYNNEI. CDR3 DNA sequence: TGTGCCAGCAGTGAAGCCCGAACTTTGGAGACCCAGTACTTC. Its translation is CASSEARTLETQYF.

The chain has TRBV6-1 and TRBJ2-4, with D unclear. This CDR3 region has 16 residues. CDR1 MNHNS and CDR2 SASEGT come from the germline V gene. The ends were cut back, 4 bases at V and 0 bases at J, with 13 bases in the middle. The CDR3, as DNA: TGTGCCAGCAGTGCTACGGAACTCGAAGCCAAAAACATTCAGTACTTC. Residues: CASSATELEAKNIQYF.

This clone was counted a single time. The chain combines TRBV25-1 with TRBJ2-5; D unresolved. Germline assignment: CDR1 MGHDK and CDR2 SYGVNS. The CDR3 loop spans 15 amino acids. V lost 4 bases and J lost 1, with 13 bases in between. In DNA form, the CDR3 reads TGTGCCAGCAGTGTTAACAGCAAATTCCAAGAGACCCAGTACTTC. This sequence encodes CASSVNSKFQETQYF.

This clone occurred a few times. This chain uses TRBV30 with TRBJ1-5, with unresolved D. The ends were cut back, 2 bases at V and 7 bases at J, with 9 bases in the middle. The CDR3 consists of 12 residues. Germline V CDR1 and CDR2: GTSNPN, SVGIG (reference sequence). CDR3 in DNA: TGTGCCTGGAGTAACCCCGGCCAGCCCCAGCATTTT. Protein: CAWSNPGQPQHF.

This clone came up once. The chain combines TRBV5-4 with TRBJ2-2; 7 bases match TRBD2. This CDR3 has 15 residues. V shed 6 bases, J shed 2 bases, and the junction held 7 bases outside the gene matches. Germline CDR1 reads SGHNT; CDR2 reads YYREEE (reference sequence). For the CDR3, the DNA is TGTGCCAGCACCTGGGGGGGTGGAAACACCGGGGAGCTGTTTTTT. This gives the protein CASTWGGGNTGELFF.

The chain links TRBV10-3 to TRBJ1-1; D remains ambiguous. This CDR3 comprises 13 residues. V was cut by 5 bases and J by 2 bases, with 9 bases left in between. Germline values: CDR1 ENHRY, CDR2 SYGVKD. The CDR3, as DNA: TGTGCCATCAGTCCTTTAGAAAACACTGAAGCTTTCTTT. Translation gives CAISPLENTEAFF.

The chain recombines TRBV10-1 with TRBJ2-7; D is possibly TRBD1 or TRBD2 (5 bases each). Germline values: CDR1 WNHNN, CDR2 SYGVQD (reference sequence). The length of the CDR3 is 13 residues. V was pared by 5 bases and J by 4 bases, with 12 bases between. The CDR3 sequence: CASSPGPVYEQYF. The CDR3 DNA is TGCGCCAGCAGTCCGGGACCGGTTTACGAGCAGTACTTC.

This chain joins TRBV10-2 and TRBJ2-1; possibly TRBD1 or TRBD2 for D (7 bases each). Germline V gives CDR1 WSHSY, CDR2 SAAADI. V was cut by 8 bases and J by 7 bases, with 15 bases left in between. The CDR3 totals 13 residues. CDR3 in DNA: TGCGCCAGCGGGAGGGGACAGCCTAATGAGCAGTTCTTC. This encodes CASGRGQPNEQFF.

The rearrangement uses TRBV4-1 and TRBJ1-1; no firm D call. This CDR3 has 18 residues. V gave up 2 bases and J gave up 1 base, with 20 bases separating them. Germline CDR1 and CDR2: MGHRA and YSYEKL. CDR3 sequence: CASSQPLSSVGPNTEAFF. The DNA of the CDR3 is TGCGCCAGCAGCCAACCCCTTTCTTCGGTCGGACCGAACACTGAAGCTTTCTTT.

The J gene is TRBJ2-1, the V gene TRBV18; the D gene is possibly TRBD2 (5 bases). Trimming removed 0 bases from V and 0 bases from J, with 18 bases in between. The V gene's germline CDR1 is KGHSH and CDR2 LQKENI. This CDR3 has 19 residues. CDR3 DNA: TGTGCCAGCTCACCACCTAGGCTGACTAACCCGAGCTCCTACAATGAGCAGTTCTTC. The encoded protein is CASSPPRLTNPSSYNEQFF.

The CDR3 reads CASSSLRHGYEQYF. Here the CDR3 DNA reads TGTGCCAGCAGCTCCCTCCGACATGGCTACGAGCAGTACTTC. V gene TRBV11-2 combines with J gene TRBJ2-7; D gene uncertain. V was cut by 4 bases and J by 3 bases, with 13 bases left in between. Germline-derived CDR1 and CDR2 are SGHAT and FQNNGV. The CDR3 is made up of 14 amino acids.

The J gene is TRBJ2-3, the V gene TRBV5-1, with TRBD2 identical over 7 bases. V trimming: 1 base; J trimming: 2 bases; junction bases outside the gene matches: 7. Germline-derived CDR1 and CDR2 are SGHRS and YFSETQ. There are 16 residues in the CDR3. The DNA for the CDR3 is TGCGCCAGCAGCTTGTCCCCGGGACTATTCACAGATACGCAGTATTTT. The encoded protein is CASSLSPGLFTDTQYF.

This chain links TRBV2 with TRBJ1-6; the D gene is possibly TRBD1 (5 bases). Germline lookup yields CDR1 SNHLY and CDR2 FYNNEI. This CDR3 spans 15 amino acids. Trimming pared 2 bases from V and 6 bases from J, leaving 11 bases between. CDR3 nucleotides: TGTGCCAGCAGTGAACAGGGTATTCGTAATTCACCCCTCCACTTT. It yields the protein CASSEQGIRNSPLHF.

The chain links TRBV7-9 to TRBJ2-1, with 9 bases identical to TRBD1. V gave up 5 bases and J gave up 5 bases; unmatched junction bases: 10. From germline, CDR1 is SEHNR and CDR2 FQNEAQ (reference sequence). This CDR3 is 16 amino acids long. The chain's CDR3 is CASSPPSGTGNNEQFF. The CDR3 coding sequence is TGTGCCAGCAGCCCGCCCTCCGGGACAGGGAACAATGAGCAGTTCTTC.

This clone was detected once. The chain is built from TRBV28 and TRBJ1-5; no clear D. Looked up from germline, CDR1 is MDHEN and CDR2 is SYDVKM. Trimming cost V 3 bases and J 7 bases, with 10 bases left between them. CDR3 length: 13 residues. Written as DNA, the CDR3 is TGTGCCAGCAGTTTCTCCGGATCCCAGCCCCAGCATTTT. It is translated as CASSFSGSQPQHF. Filled out from reference TRBV28 and TRBJ1-5, the complete variable domain reads DVKVTQSSRYLVKRTGEKVFLECVQDMDHENMFWYRQDPGLGLRLIYFSYDVKMKEKGDIPEGYSVSREKKERFSLILESASTNQTSMYLCASSFSGSQPQHFGDGTRLSIL.

The chain recombines TRBV5-1 with TRBJ2-5, with D possibly being TRBD1 or TRBD2 (6 bases each). The V gene's germline CDR1 is SGHRS and CDR2 YFSETQ. V was clipped by 6 bases and J by 0 bases, with 15 bases between them. The CDR3 contains 15 residues. For the CDR3, the DNA is TGCGCCAGCACCCCCCCCGGGGGCTACCAAGAGACCCAGTACTTC. Protein product: CASTPPGGYQETQYF.

This clone was counted only a few times. The chain couples TRBV11-1 to TRBJ2-7; possible D gene TRBD1, 6 bases. There are 15 residues in the CDR3. Germline loops: CDR1 SGHAT, CDR2 FQDESV (reference sequence). V was cut by 5 bases and J by 0 bases, with 14 bases left in between. The DNA for the CDR3 is TGTGCCAGCAGCCCCCGGCAGGGGAGCTCCTACGAGCAGTACTTC. Its translation: CASSPRQGSSYEQYF.

This clone was observed once. The rearrangement links TRBV28 to TRBJ2-4; no clear D gene. The germline CDR1 and CDR2 sequences are MDHEN and SYDVKM. Trimming left V 4 bases short and J 6 bases short, with 22 bases between. This CDR3 is 17 amino acids long. CDR3 region: CASSSKKGSLLGNIQYF. The CDR3, as DNA: TGTGCCAGCAGTTCTAAAAAGGGAAGCCTTCTCGGAAACATTCAGTACTTC.

This chain connects TRBV2 to TRBJ1-4; TRBD1 is a possible D gene (5 bases). The CDR3 loop spans 15 amino acids. V shed 1 base and J shed 6 bases, with 12 bases lying between them. Germline CDR1 is SNHLY and CDR2 is FYNNEI. CDR3 loop: CASSEGQRRDEKLFF. Here the CDR3 DNA reads TGTGCCAGCAGTGAAGGCCAGCGCAGGGATGAAAAACTGTTTTTT. Full variable domain (missing parts from reference TRBV2 and TRBJ1-4): EPEVTQTPSHQVTQMGQEVILRCVPISNHLYFYWYRQILGQKVEFLVSFYNNEISEKSEIFDDQFSVERPDGSNFTLKIRSTKLEDSAMYFCASSEGQRRDEKLFFGSGTQLSVL.

The V call is TRBV7-2, the J call TRBJ1-1; TRBD1 is a possible D gene (6 bases). CDR1 and CDR2 from the germline V gene are SGHTA and FQGNSA. The CDR3 has 14 residues. Between the trimmed V and J ends, which lost 5 bases and 1 base, there was a span of 11 bases. In DNA, the CDR3 is TGTGCCAGCAGCAAGGGGGGGAGGAACACTGAAGCTTTCTTT. The encoded protein is CASSKGGRNTEAFF.

CDR3 nucleotides: TGTGCCAGTAGTATTCCGACAGGGGGGAACACTGAAGCTTTCTTT. Translated: CASSIPTGGNTEAFF. The V gene is TRBV19, the J gene TRBJ1-1, with 9 bases lining up with TRBD1. Germline-derived CDR1 and CDR2 are LNHDA and SQIVND (reference sequence). This CDR3 contains 15 residues. The V segment lost 3 bases and the J segment 1 base; nucleotides outside the gene matches: 3.

J is TRBJ1-5 and V is TRBV5-4; 10 bases align to TRBD1. The length of the CDR3 is 17 residues. The germline CDR1 and CDR2 sequences are SGHNT and YYREEE (reference sequence). The J segment lost 0 bases and the V segment lost 5 bases, leaving 8 bases of the junction unmatched. Here the CDR3 DNA reads TGTGCCAGCAGACAACTAGGGACAGGGGTTAGCAATCAGCCCCAGCATTTT. It encodes CASRQLGTGVSNQPQHF.

The V gene is TRBV6-5, the J gene TRBJ2-7; TRBD2 might be the D (6 bases). The V gene's germline CDR1 is MNHEY and CDR2 SVGAGI. The CDR3 runs to 13 residues. The germline V and J ends were trimmed by 3 bases and 2 bases, with 8 bases remaining between them. The CDR3 region has the DNA TGTGCCAGCAGTTATGGCGGGACCTACGAGCAGTACTTC. Translation gives CASSYGGTYEQYF.

V is TRBV29-1 and J is TRBJ2-5; D is undetermined. The CDR3 spans 13 residues. Per the germline V gene, CDR1 is SQVTM and CDR2 is ANQGSEA. Trimming shortened V by 3 bases and J by 1 base, and 9 bases separated the two germline ends. The CDR3 DNA reads as TGCAGCGTTGATAGCAGGCTCCAAGAGACCCAGTACTTC. It translates to CSVDSRLQETQYF.